The rows below give T cell receptor beta chains drawn from one sample of a study of T cells in Graves' hyperthyroidism and ophthalmopathy. TCRdb called the multiplex PCR reads again in MiXCR, with one record for every CDR3 protein. The sample holds fewer than 700,000 distinct CDR3 sequences, more than 15% seen once. The specimen sequenced was blood. The receptors were gathered from a woman aged 18-29 years with Graves' ophthalmopathy. Each CDR3 is given with its conserved first and last residue. The order of the fields is clone size, D gene, V gene, J gene, CDR3 DNA, CDR3 protein. The D gene is left open where the match is weak. Clone size, where shown, is once, few, many, or a class for clones that have expanded.

clone_size: many
d_call: .
v_call: TRBV28
j_call: TRBJ2-7
cdr3_nt: TGTGCCAGCAGTCTTCCGACAGGTTCCTACGAGCAGTACTTC
cdr3_aa: CASSLPTGSYEQYF

clone_size: .
d_call: TRBD2
v_call: TRBV7-3
j_call: TRBJ2-1
cdr3_nt: TGTGCCAGCAGCTTAACCCCAGCGGGAGGCCTAAGTGAGCAGTTCTTC
cdr3_aa: CASSLTPAGGLSEQFF

clone_size: .
d_call: TRBD2
v_call: TRBV10-3
j_call: TRBJ2-1
cdr3_nt: TGTGCCATCAGCGGGGAACTAGCGGGATCTGAGCAGTTCTTC
cdr3_aa: CAISGELAGSEQFF

clone_size: .
d_call: .
v_call: TRBV7-6
j_call: TRBJ1-3
cdr3_nt: TGTGCCAGCAGCTTAGCGCAGGTCTCTGGAAACACCATATATTTT
cdr3_aa: CASSLAQVSGNTIYF

clone_size: .
d_call: TRBD2
v_call: TRBV5-1
j_call: TRBJ2-7
cdr3_nt: TGCGCCAGCAGCTCACTAGCGGACCGTCCGTACGAGCAGTACTTC
cdr3_aa: CASSSLADRPYEQYF

clone_size: .
d_call: TRBD1
v_call: TRBV9
j_call: TRBJ1-2
cdr3_nt: TGTGCCAGCAGCGTCACAGGGGATGGTGGCCACACCTTC
cdr3_aa: CASSVTGDGGHTF

clone_size: many
d_call: .
v_call: TRBV7-2
j_call: TRBJ2-7
cdr3_nt: TGTGCCAGCAGCTCCCGGACTGCCAGCTACGAGCAGTACTTC
cdr3_aa: CASSSRTASYEQYF

clone_size: .
d_call: .
v_call: TRBV5-5
j_call: TRBJ1-3
cdr3_nt: TGTGCCAGCAGCTTGGATGAGGGGTACGGAAACACCATATATTTT
cdr3_aa: CASSLDEGYGNTIYF

clone_size: .
d_call: .
v_call: TRBV7-2
j_call: TRBJ2-5
cdr3_nt: TGTGCCAGCAGCTTACAAACAGCCCAAGAGACCCAGTACTTC
cdr3_aa: CASSLQTAQETQYF

clone_size: many
d_call: .
v_call: TRBV6-1
j_call: TRBJ1-1
cdr3_nt: TGTGCCAGCAGTGGACGGTCGAACACTGAAGCTTTCTTT
cdr3_aa: CASSGRSNTEAFF

clone_size: many
d_call: .
v_call: TRBV6-2/TRBV6-3
j_call: TRBJ1-1
cdr3_nt: TGTGCCAGCGACGATCAGGGGCCCGACACTGAAGCTTTCTTT
cdr3_aa: CASDDQGPDTEAFF

clone_size: many
d_call: TRBD1
v_call: TRBV18
j_call: TRBJ2-7
cdr3_nt: TGTGCCAGCTCACCACAGGGGGCGTATTACGAGCAGTACTTC
cdr3_aa: CASSPQGAYYEQYF

clone_size: many
d_call: .
v_call: TRBV28
j_call: TRBJ1-6
cdr3_nt: TGTGCCAGCAGTTTACGGGGGGTCGATTCACCCCTCCACTTT
cdr3_aa: CASSLRGVDSPLHF

clone_size: many
d_call: .
v_call: TRBV2
j_call: TRBJ1-1
cdr3_nt: TGTGCCAGCAGTGAAGTTGGGTACTCACGGAACACTGAAGCTTTCTTT
cdr3_aa: CASSEVGYSRNTEAFF

clone_size: .
d_call: .
v_call: TRBV19
j_call: TRBJ2-1
cdr3_nt: TGTGCCAGTAGTATGTCGGATGAGCAGTTCTTC
cdr3_aa: CASSMSDEQFF

clone_size: .
d_call: TRBD2
v_call: TRBV6-2/TRBV6-3
j_call: TRBJ2-7
cdr3_nt: TGTGCCAGCAGTTACTCAGGGGAGGGCCCCGAGCAGTACTTC
cdr3_aa: CASSYSGEGPEQYF

clone_size: few
d_call: TRBD1
v_call: TRBV7-2
j_call: TRBJ2-6
cdr3_nt: TGTGCCAGCAGTTCAGGGGGCGGTGGGGCCAACGTCCTGACTTTC
cdr3_aa: CASSSGGGGANVLTF

clone_size: .
d_call: .
v_call: TRBV7-9
j_call: TRBJ1-4
cdr3_nt: TGTGCCAGCGGGGATCAAACTAATGAAAAACTGTTTTTT
cdr3_aa: CASGDQTNEKLFF

clone_size: many
d_call: TRBD2
v_call: TRBV24-1
j_call: TRBJ2-2
cdr3_nt: TGTGCCACCAGTGATTTAGGACTAGCGGGGATCACCGGGGAGCTGTTTTTT
cdr3_aa: CATSDLGLAGITGELFF

clone_size: many
d_call: .
v_call: TRBV11-2
j_call: TRBJ1-5
cdr3_nt: TGTGCCAGCAGCTCCAGTAGCGGGTTTAGCAATCAGCCCCAGCATTTT
cdr3_aa: CASSSSSGFSNQPQHF

clone_size: many
d_call: .
v_call: TRBV28
j_call: TRBJ1-3
cdr3_nt: TGTGCCAGCAGTTTTCGGACAGATGGAAACACCATATATTTT
cdr3_aa: CASSFRTDGNTIYF

clone_size: few
d_call: .
v_call: TRBV3-1
j_call: TRBJ2-5
cdr3_nt: TGTGCCAGCAGCCTCCGGGCGACCCAGTACTTC
cdr3_aa: CASSLRATQYF

clone_size: .
d_call: TRBD2
v_call: TRBV6-2/TRBV6-3
j_call: TRBJ2-3
cdr3_nt: TGTGCCAGCAGTTACTTTCGAGCGGGGGGAACAGGGTTGGCAGATACGCAGTATTTT
cdr3_aa: CASSYFRAGGTGLADTQYF

clone_size: many
d_call: .
v_call: TRBV28
j_call: TRBJ1-6
cdr3_nt: TGTGCCAGCAGTTTGGCACAGAACTATAATTCACCCCTCCACTTT
cdr3_aa: CASSLAQNYNSPLHF

clone_size: many
d_call: TRBD1
v_call: TRBV2
j_call: TRBJ2-3
cdr3_nt: TGTGCCAGCCTGGACAGGGACGAGACAGATACGCAGTATTTT
cdr3_aa: CASLDRDETDTQYF

clone_size: .
d_call: TRBD2
v_call: TRBV27
j_call: TRBJ2-2
cdr3_nt: TGTGCCAGCAATTTATCAGGCCTAGCGGGAGAAAACACCGGGGAGCTGTTTTTT
cdr3_aa: CASNLSGLAGENTGELFF

clone_size: few
d_call: TRBD1
v_call: TRBV19
j_call: TRBJ1-5
cdr3_nt: TGTGCCAGTAGTATAACAGGGGCTAGGGGTAGCAATCAGCCCCAGCATTTT
cdr3_aa: CASSITGARGSNQPQHF

clone_size: .
d_call: .
v_call: TRBV7-3
j_call: TRBJ2-2
cdr3_nt: TGTGCCAGCAGCTCAGATGGGTCAGGCACCGGGGAGCTGTTTTTT
cdr3_aa: CASSSDGSGTGELFF

clone_size: few
d_call: .
v_call: TRBV5-1
j_call: TRBJ1-1
cdr3_nt: TGCGCCAGCAGCTGGGTAGCAGGGTTGAGTCGACCTGAAGCTTTCTTT
cdr3_aa: CASSWVAGLSRPEAFF

clone_size: few
d_call: .
v_call: TRBV7-3
j_call: TRBJ2-5
cdr3_nt: TGTGCCAGCAGCTTAACTGGGCTAGCTTTGGAGACCCAGTACTTC
cdr3_aa: CASSLTGLALETQYF

clone_size: many
d_call: TRBD2
v_call: TRBV3-1
j_call: TRBJ2-3
cdr3_nt: TGTGCCAGCAGCCAACCCCGAGGGACTAGCGGCACAGATACGCAGTATTTT
cdr3_aa: CASSQPRGTSGTDTQYF

clone_size: many
d_call: .
v_call: TRBV6-1
j_call: TRBJ2-5
cdr3_nt: TGTGCCAGCAGTCCCAGTGGCAGGGCAGGAGAGACCCAGTACTTC
cdr3_aa: CASSPSGRAGETQYF

clone_size: few
d_call: .
v_call: TRBV10-3
j_call: TRBJ1-2
cdr3_nt: TGTGCCATCAGTGAGTCAGTTGGGGGACCTCTAGACTATGGCTACACCTTC
cdr3_aa: CAISESVGGPLDYGYTF

clone_size: many
d_call: .
v_call: TRBV4-1
j_call: TRBJ1-5
cdr3_nt: TGCGCCAGCAGCGACCTGACAGGCGTTCAGCCCCAGCATTTT
cdr3_aa: CASSDLTGVQPQHF

clone_size: .
d_call: TRBD2
v_call: TRBV6-1
j_call: TRBJ2-5
cdr3_nt: TGTGCCAGCAGTGATCTGACTAGCAATCAAGAGACCCAGTACTTC
cdr3_aa: CASSDLTSNQETQYF

clone_size: .
d_call: TRBD1
v_call: TRBV9
j_call: TRBJ2-5
cdr3_nt: TGTGCCAGCAGCGTAGGGGACAGCAGCGGACAGTACTTC
cdr3_aa: CASSVGDSSGQYF

clone_size: many
d_call: .
v_call: TRBV20-1
j_call: TRBJ1-1
cdr3_nt: TGCAGTGCTGGAGACGGTATTGAAGCTTTCTTT
cdr3_aa: CSAGDGIEAFF

clone_size: many
d_call: .
v_call: TRBV5-1
j_call: TRBJ1-1
cdr3_nt: TGCGCCAGCAGCTCTAGGACCCAACTCCACACTGAAGCTTTCTTT
cdr3_aa: CASSSRTQLHTEAFF

clone_size: .
d_call: TRBD2
v_call: TRBV30
j_call: TRBJ2-2
cdr3_nt: TGTGCCTGGAACGGGAGGAGCACCGGGGAGCCGTTTTTT
cdr3_aa: CAWNGRSTGEPFF

clone_size: .
d_call: .
v_call: TRBV4-1
j_call: TRBJ2-3
cdr3_nt: TGCGCCAGCAGCCAAGAGAATGAAGATGCGCAGTATTTT
cdr3_aa: CASSQENEDAQYF

clone_size: many
d_call: .
v_call: TRBV5-5
j_call: TRBJ1-1
cdr3_nt: TGTGCCAGCAGCTCGGGGTGGGGCAGGGCTACTGAAGCTTTCTTT
cdr3_aa: CASSSGWGRATEAFF

clone_size: many
d_call: .
v_call: TRBV7-8
j_call: TRBJ2-1
cdr3_nt: TGTGCCAGCAGCTTAGTCTCGGGAGACAATGAGCAGTTCTTC
cdr3_aa: CASSLVSGDNEQFF

clone_size: many
d_call: .
v_call: TRBV11-2
j_call: TRBJ1-5
cdr3_nt: TGTGCCAGCAGCTTAGGGTCGGCACCGGGTCAGCCCCAGCATTTT
cdr3_aa: CASSLGSAPGQPQHF

clone_size: .
d_call: .
v_call: TRBV6-1
j_call: TRBJ2-2
cdr3_nt: TGTGCCAGCAGAACCGGGACGGTTAACACCGGGGAGCTGTTTTTT
cdr3_aa: CASRTGTVNTGELFF

clone_size: once
d_call: TRBD2
v_call: TRBV27
j_call: TRBJ2-7
cdr3_nt: TGTGCCAGCAGACCTCTAGCGGGGGGGCCTGGGTACGAGCAGTACTTC
cdr3_aa: CASRPLAGGPGYEQYF

clone_size: .
d_call: .
v_call: TRBV28
j_call: TRBJ1-5
cdr3_nt: TGTGCCAGCAGTTCCTGGGAGAGCAATCAGCCCCAGCATTTT
cdr3_aa: CASSSWESNQPQHF

clone_size: few
d_call: TRBD2
v_call: TRBV9
j_call: TRBJ2-2
cdr3_nt: TGTGCCAGCAGCGGGGGGGGTGCCGGGGAGCTGTTTTTT
cdr3_aa: CASSGGGAGELFF

clone_size: .
d_call: .
v_call: TRBV28
j_call: TRBJ1-6
cdr3_nt: TGTGCCAGCAGTTTCCAGGGTAGCTCCTATAATTCACCCCTCCACTTT
cdr3_aa: CASSFQGSSYNSPLHF

clone_size: .
d_call: .
v_call: TRBV18
j_call: TRBJ1-2
cdr3_nt: TGTGCCAGCTCACCAGTTAGAGGGACTAACTATGGCTACACCTTC
cdr3_aa: CASSPVRGTNYGYTF